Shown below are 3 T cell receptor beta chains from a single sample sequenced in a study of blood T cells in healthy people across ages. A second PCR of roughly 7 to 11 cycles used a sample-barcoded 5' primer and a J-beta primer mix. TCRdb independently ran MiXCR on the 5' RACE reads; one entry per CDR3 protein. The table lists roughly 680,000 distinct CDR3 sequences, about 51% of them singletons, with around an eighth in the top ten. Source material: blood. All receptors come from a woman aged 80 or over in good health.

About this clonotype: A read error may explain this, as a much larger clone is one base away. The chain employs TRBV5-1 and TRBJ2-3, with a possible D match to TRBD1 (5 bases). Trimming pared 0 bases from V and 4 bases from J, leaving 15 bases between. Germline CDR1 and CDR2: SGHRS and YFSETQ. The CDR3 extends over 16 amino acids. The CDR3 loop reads CASSLVKRQYADTQYF. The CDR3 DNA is TGCGCCAGCAGCTTGGTAAAGAGACAGTACGCAGATACGCAGTATTTT.

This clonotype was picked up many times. CDR3 amino acids: CASSLAFTGERAREQFF. The CDR3 DNA reads as TGCGCCAGCAGCTTGGCCTTCACGGGAGAGAGAGCGCGGGAGCAGTTCTTC. The chain joins TRBV5-1 to TRBJ2-1; a weak D match, TRBD2 (6 bases). CDR1 is SGHRS and CDR2 is YFSETQ in the germline V gene. The CDR3 has 17 amino acids. Trimming took 0 bases from V and 10 from J, leaving 23 bases between them.

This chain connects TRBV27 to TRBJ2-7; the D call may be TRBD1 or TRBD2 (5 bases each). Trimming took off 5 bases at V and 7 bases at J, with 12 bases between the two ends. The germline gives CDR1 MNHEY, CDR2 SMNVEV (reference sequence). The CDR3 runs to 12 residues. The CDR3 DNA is TGTGCCAGCAGTATGATCAGGGAGGAGCAGTACTTC. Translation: CASSMIREEQYF.